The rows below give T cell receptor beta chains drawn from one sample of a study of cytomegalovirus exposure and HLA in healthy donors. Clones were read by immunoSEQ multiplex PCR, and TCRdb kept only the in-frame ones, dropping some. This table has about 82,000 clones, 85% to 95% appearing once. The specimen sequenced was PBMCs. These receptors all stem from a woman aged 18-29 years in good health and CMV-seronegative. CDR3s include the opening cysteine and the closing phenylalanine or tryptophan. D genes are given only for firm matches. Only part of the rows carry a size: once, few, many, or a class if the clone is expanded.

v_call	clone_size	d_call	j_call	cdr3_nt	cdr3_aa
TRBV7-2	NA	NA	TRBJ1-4	TGTGCCAGCAGCCCGCCCCCCCGCGGTGAAAAACTGTTTTTT	CASSPPPRGEKLFF
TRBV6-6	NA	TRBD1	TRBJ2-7	TGTGCCAGCAGTTTATGGGACAGGGAGATTTCCTACGAGCAGTACTTC	CASSLWDREISYEQYF
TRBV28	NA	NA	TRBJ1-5	TGTGCCAGCGGGTTGGTGGGCGGCAATCAGCCCCAGCATTTT	CASGLVGGNQPQHF
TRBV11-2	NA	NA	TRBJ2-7	TGTGCCAGCAGCTTAGCCCCCCGGGACGGAGGGGCTCAGTACTTC	CASSLAPRDGGAQYF
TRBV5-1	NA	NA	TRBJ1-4	TGCGCCAGCAGCTTGGGTAACAGGGAAAATGAAAAACTGTTTTTT	CASSLGNRENEKLFF
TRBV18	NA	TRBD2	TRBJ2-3	TGTGCCAGCTCACGATCGGGGGCTAGCGGGAGCACAGATACGCAGTATTTT	CASSRSGASGSTDTQYF
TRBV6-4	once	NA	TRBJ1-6	TGTGCCAGCAGTGTGGAGAGCTCCTATAATTCACCCCTCCACTTT	CASSVESSYNSPLHF
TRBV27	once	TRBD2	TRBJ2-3	TGTGCCAGCAGTTTGTCTGGACTAGCAGGGCCCACAGATACGCAGTATTTT	CASSLSGLAGPTDTQYF
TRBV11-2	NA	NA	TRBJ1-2	TGTGCCAGCAGGCCGCCCGGGACACAGTATGGCTACACCTTC	CASRPPGTQYGYTF
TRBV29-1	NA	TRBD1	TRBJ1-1	TGCAGCGTGGGGCGGGACAGGGGGACTGAAGCTTTCTTT	CSVGRDRGTEAFF
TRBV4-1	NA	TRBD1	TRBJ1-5	TGCGCCAGCAGCCCCGAATCAACAGGGGGCGGTCAGCCCCAGCATTTT	CASSPESTGGGQPQHF
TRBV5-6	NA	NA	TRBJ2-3	TGTGCCAGCAGCTGGGACTTCACAGATACGCAGTATTTT	CASSWDFTDTQYF
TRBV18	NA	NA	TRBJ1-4	TGTGCCAGCTCACCAAAGGGGGCAACTAATGAAAAACTGTTTTTT	CASSPKGATNEKLFF
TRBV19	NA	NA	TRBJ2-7	TGTGCCAGTAGTATCTACGGCTACGAGCAGTACTTC	CASSIYGYEQYF
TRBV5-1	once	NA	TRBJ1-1	TGCGCCAGCAGCTTGGCCCGGGGAGGGATCCCGGGTCGTGAGAACACTGAAGCTTTCTTT	CASSLARGGIPGRENTEAFF
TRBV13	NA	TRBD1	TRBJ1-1	TGTGCCAGCAGCCAGGAGACAGGGGCCCCTGAAGCTTTCTTT	CASSQETGAPEAFF
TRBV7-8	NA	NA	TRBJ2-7	TGTGCCAGCAGCTTTGGCCCGGGCGAGCAGTACTTC	CASSFGPGEQYF
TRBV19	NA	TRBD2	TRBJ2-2	TGTGCCAGTAGCCTCCTAGCGGGAGGCACCGGGGAGCTGTTTTTT	CASSLLAGGTGELFF
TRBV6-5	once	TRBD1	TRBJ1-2	TGTGCCAGCAGTAGGACAGGGGACTATGGCTACACCTTC	CASSRTGDYGYTF
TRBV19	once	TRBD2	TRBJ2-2	TGTGCCAGTAGTCGGGGCGGGGGGGCTAAGGTTTACACCGGGGAGCTGTTTTTT	CASSRGGGAKVYTGELFF
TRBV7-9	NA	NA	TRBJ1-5	TGTGCCAGCAGCCCAGGGGTTCAGCCCCAGCATTTT	CASSPGVQPQHF
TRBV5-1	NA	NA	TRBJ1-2	TGCGCCAGCAGCTTGGGGGCAGGGCGGATCGACTATGGCTACACCTTC	CASSLGAGRIDYGYTF
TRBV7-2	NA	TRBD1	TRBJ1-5	TGTGCCAGCAACCAGGTGGGACAGGGTAATCAGCCCCAGCATTTT	CASNQVGQGNQPQHF
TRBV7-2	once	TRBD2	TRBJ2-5	TGTGCCAGCAGCTTACAGCGGGGGGGTTCTCGGACCCAGTACTTC	CASSLQRGGSRTQYF
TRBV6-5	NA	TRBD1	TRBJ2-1	TGTGCCAGCAGTTACTCCGCCACAGGGGGCAATGAGCAGTTCTTC	CASSYSATGGNEQFF
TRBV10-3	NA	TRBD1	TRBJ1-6	TGTGCCATCAGTGGACCGGGACAGGGAAATTCACCCCTCCACTTT	CAISGPGQGNSPLHF
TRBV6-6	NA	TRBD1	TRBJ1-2	TGTGCCAGCAGTACCGGACAGGGGAACTATGGCTACACCTTC	CASSTGQGNYGYTF
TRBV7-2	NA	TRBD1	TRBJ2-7	TGTGCCAGCAGCCAAGGGACAGCACCCCTCGAGCAGTACTTC	CASSQGTAPLEQYF
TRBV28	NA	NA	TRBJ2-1	TGTGCCAGCAGTTTTCCAGGCTCCTACAATGAGCAGTTCTTC	CASSFPGSYNEQFF
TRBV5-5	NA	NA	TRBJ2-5	TGTGCCAGCAGCTTGACCCAGTCCCGCCAAGAGACCCAGTACTTC	CASSLTQSRQETQYF
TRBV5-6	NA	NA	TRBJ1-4	TGTGCCAGCAGAGCAGGGGCTGAAAAACTGTTTTTT	CASRAGAEKLFF
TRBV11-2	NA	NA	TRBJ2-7	TGTGCCAGCAGCTTACTTCTTGACGAGGGCGAGCAGTACTTC	CASSLLLDEGEQYF
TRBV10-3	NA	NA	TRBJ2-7	TGTGCCACCTGGGGACTGGAGAGCTCCTACGAGCAGTACTTC	CATWGLESSYEQYF